This TCR beta chain emerged from a study of blood T cells in healthy people across ages. Trimming cost V 6 bases and J 7 bases; bases outside gene matches: 17. The CDR3 consists of 16 residues. Germline V lookup: CDR1 MNHNY, CDR2 SVGAGI (reference sequence). Alongside a J-beta primer mix, a sample-barcoded 5' primer served in a second PCR lasting roughly 6 to 12 cycles. MiXCR, run by TCRdb on the 5' RACE reads, gives a single entry per CDR3 protein. The table lists 450,000 to 650,000 distinct CDR3 sequences, more than 20% of them singletons. These data were also filed under a second study, of T cells of mothers and their children.

The sequence derives from a boy under 18 in good health. The chain has TRBV6-6 and TRBJ2-5; TRBD2 matches 7 bases. The specimen sequenced was blood. The CDR3 DNA is TGTGCCAGCAGAAATCCAGCGGGGTACGGGGGAGGGACCCAGTACTTC. Its protein is CASRNPAGYGGGTQYF.